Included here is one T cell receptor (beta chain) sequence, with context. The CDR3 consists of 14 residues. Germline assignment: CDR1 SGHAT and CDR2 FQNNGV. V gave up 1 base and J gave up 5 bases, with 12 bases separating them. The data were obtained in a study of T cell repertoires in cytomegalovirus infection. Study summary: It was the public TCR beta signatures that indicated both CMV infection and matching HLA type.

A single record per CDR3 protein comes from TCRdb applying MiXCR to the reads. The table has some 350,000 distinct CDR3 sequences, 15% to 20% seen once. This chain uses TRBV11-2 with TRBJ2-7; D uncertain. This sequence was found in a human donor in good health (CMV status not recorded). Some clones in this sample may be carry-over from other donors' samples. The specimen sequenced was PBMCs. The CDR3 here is CASSLGQKVHEQYF. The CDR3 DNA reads TGTGCCAGCAGCTTAGGTCAGAAGGTCCACGAGCAGTACTTC. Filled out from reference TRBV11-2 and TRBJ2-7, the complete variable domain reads EAGVAQSPRYKIIEKRQSVAFWCNPISGHATLYWYQQILGQGPKLLIQFQNNGVVDDSQLPKDRFSAERLKGVDSTLKIQPAKLEDSAVYLCASSLGQKVHEQYFGPGTRLTVT.